This T cell receptor beta chain was found in a study of blood T cell repertoires in COVID-19. About the research overall: The United States, Italy and Spain supplied acute and convalescent COVID-19 samples. PBMCs, B-cell-depleted T cells, or T cells were the source of the cDNA or gDNA that made up the material.

Authors' data handling: Estimated nucleated cell counts came from reference gene primer amplification. Repertoires were generated with immunoSEQ multiplex PCR, while TCRdb's copy carries only in-frame clones and drops some. D and trimming were read from the DNA, whereas the V and J calls and clone size are those reported in that table. This sample has 63,000 or so clones, with roughly 81% found just once. J was trimmed by 5 bases and V by 3 bases; bases with no gene match: 9. The CDR3 extends over 16 amino acids. Germline lookup yields CDR1 SGHTA and CDR2 FQGNSA. The sequenced sample consisted of peripheral blood. The clonotype comes from a human donor in a cohort sampled during active COVID-19. The genes are TRBV7-2 and TRBJ2-1, with TRBD2 identical over 8 bases. This CDR3 is CASSLRAGVGDNEQFF. The CDR3 region has the DNA TGTGCCAGCAGCTTGAGAGCGGGAGTCGGGGACAATGAGCAGTTCTTC.